The 27 T cell receptor beta chains in this list originate from one sample, sequenced in a study of T cell responses to AZD1222 COVID-19 vaccine. TCRdb's copy holds only in-frame clones and misses some; the assay was immunoSEQ multiplex PCR. This table has some 110,000 clones, around 82% appearing once. The starting material was peripheral blood, obtained on day 0 of AZD1222 vaccination. These TCRs come from an adult in good health.

The gene calls are TRBV24-1 and TRBJ2-3, with D possibly called TRBD1 or TRBD2 (5 bases each). The CDR3 contains 16 residues. Between the trimmed V and J ends, which lost 0 bases and 6 bases, there was a span of 15 bases. The V gene's germline CDR1 is KGHDR and CDR2 SFDVKD. Here the CDR3 DNA reads TGTGCCACCAGTGATTTGCAGGCAGGGACGCCGGATACGCAGTATTTT. This codes for CATSDLQAGTPDTQYF.

The chain has TRBV6-6 and TRBJ1-1; 10 bases are a match to TRBD1. Germline lookup yields CDR1 MNHNY and CDR2 SVGAGI (reference sequence). V was clipped by 5 bases and J by 5 bases; unmatched bases: 11. This CDR3 is 16 amino acids long. CDR3 in DNA: TGTGCCAGCAGTACCACCGGGACAGGGGTGTGGACTGAAGCTTTCTTT. Protein: CASSTTGTGVWTEAFF.

The chain is built from TRBV28 and TRBJ2-1, with 9 bases fitting TRBD2. In germline, CDR1 is MDHEN, CDR2 SYDVKM. The ends lost 2 bases at V and 8 bases at J; junction bases unmatched: 7. CDR3 length: 15 residues. The CDR3 is CASSLAASGTDEQFF. CDR3 DNA sequence: TGTGCCAGCAGTTTAGCCGCTAGCGGGACGGATGAGCAGTTCTTC.

J is TRBJ1-2 and V is TRBV3-1 (or the pseudogene TRBV3-2); D is unresolved. This CDR3 contains 13 residues. CDR1 is LGHDT and CDR2 is YNNKEL in the germline V gene (reference sequence). V lost 5 bases, J lost 1 base, and 8 bases lay in between. The CDR3 sequence: CASSGESNYGYTF. CDR3 nucleotides: TGTGCCAGCAGCGGGGAGAGTAACTATGGCTACACCTTC.

The CDR3 loop is CASSPGQELNEKLFF. The CDR3 DNA follows: TGTGCCAGCAGTCCTGGACAGGAGCTAAATGAAAAACTGTTTTTT. The V gene is TRBV28, the J gene TRBJ1-4, with 7 bases matching TRBD1. Germline V gene data show CDR1 as MDHEN and CDR2 as SYDVKM. The length of the CDR3 is 15 residues. Unmatched junction bases numbered 8, after V lost 5 bases and J lost 5 bases. The full variable domain, with the rest looked up from reference TRBV28 and TRBJ1-4, is DVKVTQSSRYLVKRTGEKVFLECVQDMDHENMFWYRQDPGLGLRLIYFSYDVKMKEKGDIPEGYSVSREKKERFSLILESASTNQTSMYLCASSPGQELNEKLFFGSGTQLSVL.

This chain links TRBV27 with TRBJ2-7; 10 nucleotides match TRBD1. The V and J ends lost 3 bases and 3 bases, in that order; junction bases with no gene match: 5. The germline CDR1 and CDR2 sequences are MNHEY and SMNVEV (reference sequence). The CDR3 is 15 residues long. The CDR3 reads CASSFSGTGDYEQYF. CDR3 coding DNA: TGTGCCAGCAGTTTCTCCGGGACAGGGGACTACGAGCAGTACTTC.

The chain is built from TRBV6-5 and TRBJ2-5; 8 nucleotides match TRBD1. J lost 2 bases, V lost 5 bases, and 4 bases had no gene match. CDR1 is MNHEY and CDR2 is SVGAGI in the germline V gene. The CDR3 length is 14 residues. The CDR3 DNA reads TGTGCCAGCAGTAGGAGACAGGGGCAAGAGACCCAGTACTTC. It translates to CASSRRQGQETQYF.

This chain uses TRBV6-5 with TRBJ2-7; perhaps TRBD2 as D (6 bases). Trimming took off 7 bases at V and 7 bases at J, with 20 bases between the two ends. In germline, CDR1 is MNHEY, CDR2 SVGAGI. The CDR3 is made up of 14 amino acids. The CDR3 nucleotides are TGTGCCAGCACCCGCCCGGGGGAGCCTCGGGAGCAGTACTTC. Its translation is CASTRPGEPREQYF.

This clone has just a few counts. The chain recombines TRBV11-3 with TRBJ2-1; 8 bases agree with TRBD1. Trimming took 3 bases from V and 4 from J; bases not matched to a gene: 5. Per the germline V gene, CDR1 is SGHNT and CDR2 is YENEEA. The CDR3 covers 15 residues. The CDR3 DNA sequence: TGTGCCAGCAGCTTTGGCAGGGGGCGTTACAATGAGCAGTTCTTC. It specifies CASSFGRGRYNEQFF.

This rearrangement joins TRBV6-5 to TRBJ1-6, with D perhaps TRBD1 (6 bases). V was pared by 6 bases and J by 16 bases, with 19 bases between. Germline-derived CDR1 and CDR2 are MNHEY and SVGAGI. The CDR3 length is 13 residues. The CDR3: CASRVTGISKLHF. CDR3 in DNA: TGTGCCAGCAGGGTTACAGGGATTAGTAAACTCCACTTT.

V is TRBV5-1 and J is TRBJ1-4, with D maybe TRBD1 (5 bases). Per germline, CDR1 SGHRS and CDR2 YFSETQ. The V and J ends lost 1 base and 7 bases respectively, with 11 bases between them. The CDR3 has 14 amino acids. CDR3 in DNA: TGCGCCAGCAGCTTGAGGCAGGGAAGTGAAAAACTGTTTTTT. Translated: CASSLRQGSEKLFF. Combining the CDR3 with reference TRBV5-1 and TRBJ1-4 gives the whole variable domain KAGVTQTPRYLIKTRGQQVTLSCSPISGHRSVSWYQQTPGQGLQFLFEYFSETQRNKGNFPGRFSGRQFSNSRSEMNVSTLELGDSALYLCASSLRQGSEKLFFGSGTQLSVL.

The V call is TRBV6-1, the J call TRBJ2-1; possibly TRBD1 or TRBD2 for D (6 bases each). V was pared by 4 bases and J by 2 bases, with 21 bases between. The germline V gene has CDR1 MNHNS and CDR2 SASEGT. The CDR3 runs 18 residues. CDR3 sequence: CASSAGGPGAGAYNEQFF. For the CDR3, the DNA is TGTGCCAGCAGTGCTGGGGGGCCGGGGGCAGGGGCCTACAATGAGCAGTTCTTC.

The chain combines TRBV18 with TRBJ1-5; TRBD1 agrees at 7 bases. This CDR3 has 14 amino acids. Germline CDR1 reads KGHSH; CDR2 reads LQKENI. V was pared by 2 bases and J by 6 bases, with 4 bases of the junction left unmatched. The CDR3 DNA sequence: TGTGCCAGCTCACCAGACAGGGCGGGTCAGCCCCAGCATTTT. Translation gives CASSPDRAGQPQHF.

V is TRBV5-1 and J is TRBJ1-4; perhaps TRBD1 as D (5 bases). In germline, CDR1 is SGHRS, CDR2 YFSETQ. The V end was cut by 1 base, the J end by 5 bases, with 9 bases between. The CDR3 has 14 amino acids. This chain's CDR3 is CASSLSGTNEKLFF. For the CDR3, the DNA is TGCGCCAGCAGCTTGAGTGGGACCAATGAAAAACTGTTTTTT.

The chain joins TRBV6-5 to TRBJ2-3; D is tentatively TRBD1 or TRBD2 (5 bases each). Germline CDR1 MNHEY, CDR2 SVGAGI. The CDR3 has 16 residues. The ends were cut back, 2 bases at V and 0 bases at J, with 12 bases in the middle. This CDR3 reads CASSYPSRASTDTQYF. The CDR3 DNA reads as TGTGCCAGCAGTTACCCTAGCAGGGCTAGCACAGATACGCAGTATTTT.

V gene TRBV5-1 combines with J gene TRBJ1-6, with TRBD1 matching 7 bases. Germline-derived CDR1 and CDR2 are SGHRS and YFSETQ. Trimming at V came to 4 bases and at J to 5 bases, leaving 6 bases not matched to a gene. The CDR3 totals 15 residues. CDR3 amino acids: CASSPRTGDNSPLHF. The CDR3 nucleotides are TGCGCCAGCAGCCCAAGAACAGGGGATAATTCACCCCTCCACTTT. Full variable domain (outside the CDR3, taken from reference TRBV5-1 and TRBJ1-6): KAGVTQTPRYLIKTRGQQVTLSCSPISGHRSVSWYQQTPGQGLQFLFEYFSETQRNKGNFPGRFSGRQFSNSRSEMNVSTLELGDSALYLCASSPRTGDNSPLHFGNGTRLTVT.

V gene TRBV28 combines with J gene TRBJ1-4, with TRBD1 matching 8 bases. The V and J ends lost 5 bases and 3 bases, in that order; junction bases with no gene match: 2. Germline CDR1 and CDR2: MDHEN and SYDVKM. CDR3 length: 14 residues. The CDR3 DNA reads as TGTGCCAGCAGTCAACAGGGGGCTAATGAAAAACTGTTTTTT. Translation: CASSQQGANEKLFF.

The chain combines TRBV4-1 with TRBJ1-3, with a tentative D call TRBD1 (6 bases). Germline loops: CDR1 MGHRA, CDR2 YSYEKL. This CDR3 spans 16 amino acids. The germline V and J ends were trimmed by 4 bases and 1 base, with 14 bases remaining between them. CDR3 nucleotides: TGCGCCAGCAGCCCTTTCGGGGGGCCTTCTGGAAACACCATATATTTT. It specifies CASSPFGGPSGNTIYF.

This clone was seen a handful of times. The chain couples TRBV12-3 or TRBV12-4 to TRBJ1-3; D is unresolved. The CDR3 covers 13 residues. With 6 bases removed from V and 2 bases from J, the gap between germline ends came to 8 bases. This CDR3 is CASSSAAGNTIYF. CDR3 bases: TGTGCCAGCAGCTCGGCAGCTGGAAACACCATATATTTT.

At least ten counts were recorded for this clone. J is TRBJ2-3 and V is TRBV7-8; 7 nucleotides align to TRBD2. Germline lookup yields CDR1 SGHVS and CDR2 FQNEAQ. Germline trimming cut 5 bases from V and 4 bases from J; bases unmatched to any gene: 18. This CDR3 contains 18 residues. In nucleotides, the CDR3 is TGTGCCAGCAGCCTGAGAGCGTCGGCGGGGGAAGTGGCAGATACGCAGTATTTT. Amino acid sequence: CASSLRASAGEVADTQYF.

This clone was counted only a few times. The chain employs TRBV29-1 and TRBJ1-2, with a weak D call TRBD1 (5 bases). The V gene lost 3 bases and the J gene lost 5 bases, with 13 bases spanning the gap. Germline-derived CDR1 and CDR2 are SQVTM and ANQGSEA. The CDR3 consists of 13 residues. Written as DNA, the CDR3 is TGCAGCGTTGAGTGGCAGGGAACATATGGCTACACCTTC. Encoded protein: CSVEWQGTYGYTF. The entire variable domain, with the rest obtained from reference TRBV29-1 and TRBJ1-2, is as follows: SAVISQKPSRDICQRGTSLTIQCQVDSQVTMMFWYRQQPGQSLTLIATANQGSEATYESGFVIDKFPISRPNLTFSTLTVSNMSPEDSSIYLCSVEWQGTYGYTFGSGTRLTVV.

The chain uses TRBV15 and TRBJ1-4; D is possibly TRBD1 (5 bases). With 3 bases removed from V and 8 bases from J, the gap between germline ends came to 19 bases. CDR1 is LNHNV and CDR2 is YYDKDF in the germline V gene (reference sequence). CDR3 length equals 16 residues. The CDR3 sequence: CATSSGGSGPWEKLFF. In DNA form, the CDR3 reads TGTGCCACCAGCAGTGGGGGGTCTGGTCCTTGGGAAAAACTGTTTTTT. Full variable domain (outside the CDR3, taken from reference TRBV15 and TRBJ1-4): DAMVIQNPRYQVTQFGKPVTLSCSQTLNHNVMYWYQQKSSQAPKLLFHYYDKDFNNEADTPDNFQSRRPNTSFCFLDIRSPGLGDTAMYLCATSSGGSGPWEKLFFGSGTQLSVL.

This clone was detected a few times. V is TRBV7-9 and J is TRBJ1-6, with a weak D call TRBD1 (5 bases). Trimming shortened V by 2 bases and J by 9 bases, and 11 bases separated the two germline ends. The CDR3 spans 14 residues. The germline CDR1 and CDR2 sequences are SEHNR and FQNEAQ (reference sequence). The chain's CDR3 is CASSLSGSFSPLHF. The CDR3 DNA reads TGTGCCAGCAGCTTATCAGGGAGTTTTTCACCCCTCCACTTT. Looking up the rest from reference TRBV7-9 and TRBJ1-6 gives the full variable domain: DTGVSQNPRHKITKRGQNVTFRCDPISEHNRLYWYRQTLGQGPEFLTYFQNEAQLEKSRLLSDRFSAERPKGSFSTLEIQRTEQGDSAMYLCASSLSGSFSPLHFGNGTRLTVT.

The genes are TRBV29-1 and TRBJ2-4, with D maybe TRBD2 (5 bases). The V gene lost 7 bases and the J gene lost 7 bases, with 14 bases spanning the gap. The CDR3 sequence is 12 residues long. The germline CDR1 and CDR2 sequences are SQVTM and ANQGSEA. In DNA, the CDR3 is TGCAGCGCCGACGGGGAAGGCAACATTCAGTACTTC. It translates to CSADGEGNIQYF.

This clone was picked up a small number of times. The gene calls are TRBV3-1 (or the pseudogene TRBV3-2) and TRBJ1-3; 8 nucleotides agree with TRBD1. The CDR3 is 15 residues long. The J segment lost 0 bases and the V segment lost 5 bases, leaving 3 bases of the junction unmatched. Germline CDR1 is LGHDT and CDR2 is YNNKEL (reference sequence). The CDR3 coding sequence is TGTGCCAGCAGCATCACAGGGGGCTCTGGAAACACCATATATTTT. Its protein product is CASSITGGSGNTIYF.

V usage is TRBV28 and J usage is TRBJ2-7, with D perhaps TRBD1 (5 bases). The CDR3 loop spans 15 amino acids. The germline V gene has CDR1 MDHEN and CDR2 SYDVKM. V lost 6 bases and J 3 bases, leaving 18 bases between the germline ends. The CDR3 here is CASSPIPDSHYEQYF. The CDR3 DNA reads TGTGCCAGCAGCCCGATTCCTGACAGTCACTACGAGCAGTACTTC.

The rearrangement uses TRBV6-5 and TRBJ1-1, with 8 bases fitting TRBD1. J gave up 10 bases and V 5 bases, and 12 bases lay outside the gene matches. The CDR3 sequence is 14 residues long. CDR1 MNHEY and CDR2 SVGAGI come from the germline V gene. The CDR3 loop reads CASSTGQGNIRAFF. For the CDR3, the DNA is TGTGCCAGCAGTACCGGACAGGGAAATATAAGAGCTTTCTTT.